This TCR beta chain was captured by sequencing in a study of human T cells and chemical hapten exposure. TCRdb itself ran the RACE reads through MiXCR, one entry per CDR3 protein. In the table there are around 340,000 distinct CDR3 sequences, 6% to 8.5% of which are singletons. Regarding time point: patch test 1, 2 weeks after DPC sensitization. The treatment here: therapeutic diphenylcyclopropenone sensitization with weekly scalp DPC. V was clipped by 4 bases and J by 1 base; unmatched bases: 10. Germline-derived CDR1 and CDR2 are SGHRS and YFSETQ. The CDR3 covers 17 residues. There are a few counts of this clonotype.

The TCR was taken from a woman aged 18 to 35 with alopecia areata. Some clones in this sample may be carry-over from other donors' samples. This sequence joins TRBV5-1 and TRBJ1-3; the match to TRBD1 covers 8 bases. This material consisted of whole blood, taken in connection with sensitization to the hapten diphenylcyclopropenone (DPC). In DNA, the CDR3 is TGCGCCAGCAGCATCTCGGACAGGGATCATTCTGGAAACACCATATATTTT. This codes for CASSISDRDHSGNTIYF.